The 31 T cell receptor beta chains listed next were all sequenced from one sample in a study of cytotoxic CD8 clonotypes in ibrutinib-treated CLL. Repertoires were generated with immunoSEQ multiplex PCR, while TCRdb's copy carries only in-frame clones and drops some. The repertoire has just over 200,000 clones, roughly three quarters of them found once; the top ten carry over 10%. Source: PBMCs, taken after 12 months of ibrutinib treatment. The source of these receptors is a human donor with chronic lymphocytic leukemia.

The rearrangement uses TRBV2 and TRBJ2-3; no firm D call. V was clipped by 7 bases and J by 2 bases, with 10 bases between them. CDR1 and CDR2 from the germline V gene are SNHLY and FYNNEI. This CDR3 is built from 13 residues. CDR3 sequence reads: CASIRHDTDTQYF. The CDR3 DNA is TGTGCCAGCATCAGGCATGACACAGATACGCAGTATTTT.

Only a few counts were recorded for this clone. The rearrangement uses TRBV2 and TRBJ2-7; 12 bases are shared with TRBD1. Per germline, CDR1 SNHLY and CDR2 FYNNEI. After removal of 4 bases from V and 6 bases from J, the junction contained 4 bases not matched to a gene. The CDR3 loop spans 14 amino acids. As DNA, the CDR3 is TGTGCCAGCAGTGGGGACAGGGGGCTTTCCGAGCAGTACTTC. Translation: CASSGDRGLSEQYF.

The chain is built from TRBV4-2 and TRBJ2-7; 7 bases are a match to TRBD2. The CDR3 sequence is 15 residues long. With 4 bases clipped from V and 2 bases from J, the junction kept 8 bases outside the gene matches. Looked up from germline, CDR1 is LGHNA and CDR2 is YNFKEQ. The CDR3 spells CASSPRLSGAYEQYF. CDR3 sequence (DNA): TGTGCCAGCAGCCCACGACTGAGCGGGGCCTACGAGCAGTACTTC.

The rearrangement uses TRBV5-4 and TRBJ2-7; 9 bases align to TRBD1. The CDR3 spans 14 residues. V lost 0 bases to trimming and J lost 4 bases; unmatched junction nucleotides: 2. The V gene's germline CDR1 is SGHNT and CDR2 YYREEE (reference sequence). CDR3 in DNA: TGTGCCAGCAGCTTGGAGACAGGGGGTTACGAGCAGTACTTC. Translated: CASSLETGGYEQYF.

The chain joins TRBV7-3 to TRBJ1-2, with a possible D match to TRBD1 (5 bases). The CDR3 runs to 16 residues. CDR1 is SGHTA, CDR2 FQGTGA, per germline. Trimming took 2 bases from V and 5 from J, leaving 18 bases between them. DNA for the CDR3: TGTGCCAGCAGCTTAGGATCCGGGGACGGAGGGTATGGCTACACCTTC. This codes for CASSLGSGDGGYGYTF.

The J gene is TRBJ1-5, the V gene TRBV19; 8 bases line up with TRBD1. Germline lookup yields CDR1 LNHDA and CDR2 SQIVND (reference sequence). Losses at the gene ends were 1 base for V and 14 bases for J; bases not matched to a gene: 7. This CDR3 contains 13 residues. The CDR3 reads CASSIVGTGLEHF. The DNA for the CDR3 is TGTGCCAGTAGTATAGTGGGGACAGGCCTGGAGCATTTT.

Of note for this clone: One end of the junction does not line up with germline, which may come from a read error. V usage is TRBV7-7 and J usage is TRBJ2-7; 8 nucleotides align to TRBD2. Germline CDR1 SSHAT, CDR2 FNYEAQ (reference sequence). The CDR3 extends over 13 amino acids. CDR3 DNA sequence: TGTGCTAGCAGTTCACTGGCGGGAGGCGAGCAGTACTTC. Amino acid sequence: CASSSLAGGEQYF.

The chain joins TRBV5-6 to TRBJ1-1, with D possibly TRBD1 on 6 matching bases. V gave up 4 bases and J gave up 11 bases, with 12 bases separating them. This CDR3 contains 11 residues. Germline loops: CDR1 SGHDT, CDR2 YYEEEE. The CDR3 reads CASSATGFAFF. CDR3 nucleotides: TGTGCCAGCAGCGCTACAGGGTTTGCTTTCTTT.

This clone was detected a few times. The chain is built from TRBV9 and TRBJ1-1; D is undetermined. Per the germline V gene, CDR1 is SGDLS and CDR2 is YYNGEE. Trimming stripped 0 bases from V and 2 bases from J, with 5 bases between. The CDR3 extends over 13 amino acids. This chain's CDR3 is CASSVGPNTEAFF. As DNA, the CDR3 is TGTGCCAGCAGCGTAGGTCCCAACACTGAAGCTTTCTTT.

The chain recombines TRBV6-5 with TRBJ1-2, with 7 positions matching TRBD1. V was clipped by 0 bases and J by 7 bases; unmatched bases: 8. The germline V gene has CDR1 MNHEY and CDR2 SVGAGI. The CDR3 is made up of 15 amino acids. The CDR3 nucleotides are TGTGCCAGCAGTTACTCGGACCAGGGGGAGGCTGGCTACACCTTC. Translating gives CASSYSDQGEAGYTF.

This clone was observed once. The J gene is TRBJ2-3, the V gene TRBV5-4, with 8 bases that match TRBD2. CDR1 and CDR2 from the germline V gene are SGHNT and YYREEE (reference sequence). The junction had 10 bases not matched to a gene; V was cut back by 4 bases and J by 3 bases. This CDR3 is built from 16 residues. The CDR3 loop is CASSAAGGPPTDTQYF. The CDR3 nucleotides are TGTGCCAGCAGCGCCGCGGGGGGCCCCCCGACAGATACGCAGTATTTT.

This CDR3 is CASSLGEGHEKLFF. The CDR3 bases are TGTGCCAGCAGCTTGGGAGAGGGCCATGAAAAACTGTTTTTT. The gene calls are TRBV7-9 and TRBJ1-4; D is undetermined. Germline assignment: CDR1 SEHNR and CDR2 FQNEAQ (reference sequence). Trimming took off 3 bases at V and 6 bases at J, with 11 bases between the two ends. This CDR3 comprises 14 residues.

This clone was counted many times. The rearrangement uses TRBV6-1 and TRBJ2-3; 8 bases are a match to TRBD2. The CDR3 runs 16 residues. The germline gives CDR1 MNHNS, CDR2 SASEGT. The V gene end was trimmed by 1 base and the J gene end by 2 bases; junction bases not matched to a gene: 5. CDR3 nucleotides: TGTGCCAGCAGTGAAGTCGGGGGGGGGCCCACAGATACGCAGTATTTT. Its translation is CASSEVGGGPTDTQYF.

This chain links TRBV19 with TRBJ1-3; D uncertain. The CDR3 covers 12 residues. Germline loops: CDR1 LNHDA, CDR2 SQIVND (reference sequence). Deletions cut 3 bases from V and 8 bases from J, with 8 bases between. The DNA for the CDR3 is TGTGCCAGTAGTATCCGCCAAGACACCATATATTTT. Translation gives CASSIRQDTIYF.

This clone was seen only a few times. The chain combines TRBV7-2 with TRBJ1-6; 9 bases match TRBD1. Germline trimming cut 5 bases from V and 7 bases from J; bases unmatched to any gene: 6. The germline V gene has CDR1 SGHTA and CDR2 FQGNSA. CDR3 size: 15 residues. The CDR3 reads CASSGLGQGNSPLHF. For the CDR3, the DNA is TGTGCCAGCAGCGGGTTAGGACAGGGGAATTCACCCCTCCACTTT.

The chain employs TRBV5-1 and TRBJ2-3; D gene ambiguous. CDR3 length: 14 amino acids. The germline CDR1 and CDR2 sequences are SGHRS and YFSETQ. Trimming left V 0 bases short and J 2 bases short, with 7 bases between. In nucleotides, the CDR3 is TGCGCCAGCAGCTTGGTTGGTAACACAGATACGCAGTATTTT. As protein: CASSLVGNTDTQYF. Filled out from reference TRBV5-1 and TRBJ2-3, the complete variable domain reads KAGVTQTPRYLIKTRGQQVTLSCSPISGHRSVSWYQQTPGQGLQFLFEYFSETQRNKGNFPGRFSGRQFSNSRSEMNVSTLELGDSALYLCASSLVGNTDTQYFGPGTRLTVL.

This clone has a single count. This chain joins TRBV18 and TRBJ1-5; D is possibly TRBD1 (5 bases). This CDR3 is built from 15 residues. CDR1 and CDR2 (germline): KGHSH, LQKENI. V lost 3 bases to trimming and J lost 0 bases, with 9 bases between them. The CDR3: CASSPGGNSNQPQHF. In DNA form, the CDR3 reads TGTGCCAGCTCACCGGGGGGGAATAGCAATCAGCCCCAGCATTTT.

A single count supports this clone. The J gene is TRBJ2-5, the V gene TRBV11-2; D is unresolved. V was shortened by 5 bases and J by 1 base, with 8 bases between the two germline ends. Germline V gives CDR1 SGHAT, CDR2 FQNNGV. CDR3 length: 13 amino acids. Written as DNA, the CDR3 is TGTGCCAGCAGCCGTGGGGTCCAAGAGACCCAGTACTTC. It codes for CASSRGVQETQYF.

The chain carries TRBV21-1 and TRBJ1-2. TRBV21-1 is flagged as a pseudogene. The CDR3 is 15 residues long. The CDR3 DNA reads TGTGCCAGCAGCCCCGGGACCCCCGGAGGTAGTGGCTACACCTTC. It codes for CASSPGTPGGSGYTF.

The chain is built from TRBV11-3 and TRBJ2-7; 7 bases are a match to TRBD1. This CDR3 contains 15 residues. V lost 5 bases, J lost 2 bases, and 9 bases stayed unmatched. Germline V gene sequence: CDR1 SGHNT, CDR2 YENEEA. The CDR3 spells CASSQGDRTTYEQYF. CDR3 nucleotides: TGTGCCAGCAGCCAGGGGGACAGAACTACCTACGAGCAGTACTTC.

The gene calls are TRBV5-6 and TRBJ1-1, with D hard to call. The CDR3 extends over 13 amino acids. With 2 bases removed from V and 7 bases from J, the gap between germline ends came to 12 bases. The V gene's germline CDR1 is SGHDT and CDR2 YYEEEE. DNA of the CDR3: TGTGCCAGCAGCTTTAGGTCTGAGTATGAAGCTTTCTTT. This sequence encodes CASSFRSEYEAFF.

The CDR3 here is CASSFRAGGSSTDTQYF. The CDR3 coding sequence is TGTGCCAGCAGCTTCCGAGCGGGGGGGTCTAGCACAGATACGCAGTATTTT. The rearrangement joins TRBV7-8 to TRBJ2-3, with 10 bases matching TRBD2. The CDR3 loop spans 17 amino acids. J gave up 0 bases and V 3 bases, and 6 bases lay outside the gene matches. The germline gives CDR1 SGHVS, CDR2 FQNEAQ.

The CDR3 bases are TGTGCCAGCAGCTTTGAGGGGCGCCCTCAGCCCCAGCATTTT. Amino acid sequence: CASSFEGRPQPQHF. The chain joins TRBV7-9 to TRBJ1-5; D is possibly TRBD1 (5 bases). V was shortened by 3 bases and J by 6 bases, with 12 bases between the two germline ends. Germline CDR1 SEHNR, CDR2 FQNEAQ (reference sequence). The CDR3 runs to 14 residues.

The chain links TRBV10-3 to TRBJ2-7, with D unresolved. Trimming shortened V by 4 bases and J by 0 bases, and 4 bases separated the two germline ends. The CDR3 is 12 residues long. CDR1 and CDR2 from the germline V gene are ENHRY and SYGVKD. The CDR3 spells CAISGSSYEQYF. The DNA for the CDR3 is TGTGCCATCAGTGGCAGCTCCTACGAGCAGTACTTC.

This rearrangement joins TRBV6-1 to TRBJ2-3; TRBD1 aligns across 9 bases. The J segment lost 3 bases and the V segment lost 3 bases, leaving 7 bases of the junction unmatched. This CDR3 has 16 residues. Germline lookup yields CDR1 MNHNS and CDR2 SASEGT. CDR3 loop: CASSETPGQGTDTQYF. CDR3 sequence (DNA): TGTGCCAGCAGTGAGACTCCGGGACAGGGAACAGATACGCAGTATTTT.

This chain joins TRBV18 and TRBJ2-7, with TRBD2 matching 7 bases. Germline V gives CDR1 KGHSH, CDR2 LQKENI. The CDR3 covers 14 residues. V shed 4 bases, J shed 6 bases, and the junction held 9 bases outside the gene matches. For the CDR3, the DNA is TGTGCCAGCTCACGGGGGGGTTCATCGTCCGAGCAGTACTTC. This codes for CASSRGGSSSEQYF.

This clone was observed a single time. Here the CDR3 reads CSVAGLAGTYEQYF. In nucleotides, the CDR3 is TGCAGCGTCGCCGGACTAGCGGGGACCTACGAGCAGTACTTC. This chain links TRBV29-1 with TRBJ2-7; 12 bases are a match to TRBD2. V lost 6 bases and J lost 2; bases outside the gene matches: 5. The CDR3 loop spans 14 amino acids. The germline V gene encodes CDR1 SQVTM and CDR2 ANQGSEA.

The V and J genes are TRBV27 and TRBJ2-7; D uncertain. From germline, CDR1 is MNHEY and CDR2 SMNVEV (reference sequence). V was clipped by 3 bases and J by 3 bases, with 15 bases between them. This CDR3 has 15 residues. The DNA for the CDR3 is TGTGCCAGCAGTTTTTCCTCCCCAAACCACTACGAGCAGTACTTC. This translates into CASSFSSPNHYEQYF.

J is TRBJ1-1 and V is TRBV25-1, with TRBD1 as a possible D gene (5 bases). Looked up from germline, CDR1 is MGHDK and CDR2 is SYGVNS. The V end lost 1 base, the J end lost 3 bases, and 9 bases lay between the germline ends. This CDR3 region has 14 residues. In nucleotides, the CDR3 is TGTGCCAGCAGTGAATTGACCAGGGACACTGAAGCTTTCTTT. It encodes CASSELTRDTEAFF. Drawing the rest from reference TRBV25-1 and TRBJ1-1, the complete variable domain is EADIYQTPRYLVIGTGKKITLECSQTMGHDKMYWYQQDPGMELHLIHYSYGVNSTEKGDLSSESTVSRIRTEHFPLTLESARPSHTSQYLCASSELTRDTEAFFGQGTRLTVV.

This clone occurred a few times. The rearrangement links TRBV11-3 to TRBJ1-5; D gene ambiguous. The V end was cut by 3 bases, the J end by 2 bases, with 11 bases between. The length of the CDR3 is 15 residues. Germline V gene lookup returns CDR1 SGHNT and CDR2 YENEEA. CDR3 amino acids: CASSFPGICNQPQHF. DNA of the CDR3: TGTGCCAGCAGCTTTCCGGGGATCTGCAATCAGCCCCAGCATTTT.

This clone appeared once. The CDR3 DNA follows: TGTGCCAGCAGCTTGGGGACCTCGACCGAGGAAAAACTGTTTTTT. It is translated as CASSLGTSTEEKLFF. The chain joins TRBV7-6 to TRBJ1-4; D is possibly TRBD1 (5 bases). This CDR3 has 15 amino acids. The V gene's germline CDR1 is SGHVS and CDR2 FNYEAQ. Trimming took 3 bases from V and 8 from J, leaving 16 bases between them. The full variable domain, rest sourced from reference TRBV7-6 and TRBJ1-4, is GAGVSQSPRYKVTKRGQDVALRCDPISGHVSLYWYRQALGQGPEFLTYFNYEAQQDKSGLPNDRFSAERPEGSISTLTIQRTEQRDSAMYRCASSLGTSTEEKLFFGSGTQLSVL.